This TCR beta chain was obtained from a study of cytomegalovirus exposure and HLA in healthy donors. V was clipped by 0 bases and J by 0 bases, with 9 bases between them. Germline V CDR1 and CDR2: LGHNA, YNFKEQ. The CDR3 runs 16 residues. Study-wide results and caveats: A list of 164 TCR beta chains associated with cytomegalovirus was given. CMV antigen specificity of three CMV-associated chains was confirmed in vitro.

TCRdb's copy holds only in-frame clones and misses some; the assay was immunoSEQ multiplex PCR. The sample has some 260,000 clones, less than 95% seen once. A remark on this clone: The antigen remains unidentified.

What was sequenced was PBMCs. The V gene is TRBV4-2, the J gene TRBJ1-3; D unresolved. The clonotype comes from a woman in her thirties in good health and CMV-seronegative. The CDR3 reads CASSQDLLNSGNTIYF. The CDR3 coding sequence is TGTGCCAGCAGCCAAGATTTGCTCAACTCTGGAAACACCATATATTTT.